This TCR beta chain is drawn from a study of shared clonotypes between healthy human individuals. General study findings and limits: Generally, naive subsets came out with larger estimated richness than memory subsets. The rarefaction results pointed to incomplete sorted-subset sequencing despite large depth. The study found approximately 5% of naive CD4 clonotypes shared across several donors.

Comments on this clone: Its specificity is unknown.

Germline-derived CDR1 and CDR2 are PRHDT and FYEKMQ (reference sequence). CDR3 length: 15 amino acids. The ends were cut back, 1 base at V and 1 base at J, with 10 bases in the middle. Some clones are missing from TCRdb's copy, which holds only in-frame ones; the method was immunoSEQ multiplex PCR. The sample comprises about 520,000 clones, 90% to 96% of which are singletons, and 0.064% rests with the top ten. What was sequenced was naive CD4+ T cells sorted from blood. Stated subset: CD45RA+ positively selected. The chain links TRBV13 to TRBJ1-1; D is uncertain. This TCR was sampled from a woman between 25 and 40 years old in good health. The CDR3 region is CASSLDPGWNTEAFF. In DNA, the CDR3 is TGTGCCAGCAGCTTAGATCCGGGTTGGAACACTGAAGCTTTCTTT.